The 6 T cell receptor beta chains listed next were all sequenced from one sample in a study of human T cells and chemical hapten exposure (dated by TCRdb to about 2021). Library prep was done by RACE. TCRdb lists the instrument as NextSeq 500. Using fastp at Q25 and MiXCR, TCRdb reprocessed the public reads and kept productive beta chains. For every CDR3 protein sequence, its rows merge into one entry that carries the most common genes and DNA. The sample table records tens of thousands of distinct CDR3 sequences; about 9.4% of these occur just once. The ten biggest clones cover roughly 1.5% of the sample. The sample's time point label is to be understood as: patch test 1, 2 weeks after DPC sensitization. Interpreted using the paper, the treatment or condition label stands for: therapeutic diphenylcyclopropenone sensitization with weekly scalp DPC. The sample here was whole blood, taken in connection with sensitization to the hapten diphenylcyclopropenone (DPC). The receptors were sampled from a woman in her 50s with alopecia areata. Some clones in this sample may be carry-over from other donors' samples.

In its sample, this clonotype was seen a few times. This chain joins TRBV7-8 and TRBJ2-7, with 8 positions matching TRBD2. The CDR3 totals 17 residues. The V segment lost 5 bases and the J segment 5 bases; nucleotides outside the gene matches: 17. CDR1 and CDR2 from the germline V gene are SGHVS and FQNEAQ. This chain's CDR3 is CASSPTARVAGPNEQYF. Here the CDR3 DNA reads TGTGCCAGCAGCCCTACCGCGCGGGTAGCGGGACCTAACGAGCAGTACTTC.

This clonotype appeared a few times. The J gene is TRBJ2-7, the V gene TRBV20-1; 11 bases align to TRBD1. The CDR3 consists of 14 residues. The V gene end was trimmed by 0 bases and the J gene end by 3 bases; junction bases not matched to a gene: 1. CDR1 is DFQATT, CDR2 SNEGSKA, per germline (reference sequence). The CDR3, as DNA: TGCAGTGCTAGAGATGGGACAGGGGGCTACGAGCAGTACTTC. The encoded protein is CSARDGTGGYEQYF.

Turning to this clonotype: This sequence may be a read error, since a much larger clone differs from it by one base. The chain's CDR3 is CASSPRTSGSNEQFF. CDR3 nucleotide sequence: TGTGCCAGCAGTCCCCGGACTAGCGGGAGCAATGAGCAGTTCTTC. The genes are TRBV12-3 or TRBV12-4 and TRBJ2-1; TRBD2 aligns across 13 bases. This CDR3 has 15 residues. With V trimmed by 5 bases and J by 6 bases, 4 bases remained unmatched.

The genes are TRBV29-1 and TRBJ2-3; 9 nucleotides align to TRBD1. Germline-derived CDR1 and CDR2 are SQVTM and ANQGSEA. V shed 8 bases, J shed 3 bases, and the junction held 12 bases outside the gene matches. This CDR3 has 15 amino acids. The CDR3 DNA sequence: TGCAGCTCCCGGGAAACAGGGGGCTTAACAGATACGCAGTATTTT. This sequence encodes CSSRETGGLTDTQYF.

The gene calls are TRBV28 and TRBJ1-5; 7 bases map to TRBD1. This CDR3 spans 14 amino acids. The J segment lost 3 bases and the V segment lost 7 bases, leaving 6 bases of the junction unmatched. Germline CDR1 is MDHEN and CDR2 is SYDVKM. CDR3 region: CASIWGQHNQPQHF. The CDR3 DNA sequence: TGTGCCAGCATTTGGGGACAGCACAATCAGCCCCAGCATTTT.

The chain recombines TRBV10-3 with TRBJ1-6; possible D gene TRBD1, 5 bases. The CDR3 is made up of 13 amino acids. Germline V gene lookup returns CDR1 ENHRY and CDR2 SYGVKD. Trimming left V 7 bases short and J 6 bases short, with 10 bases between. The CDR3 DNA reads TGTGCCATCAAAGTGACAGCTAATTCACCCCTCCACTTT. Translation: CAIKVTANSPLHF.